Each of the 23 T cell receptor beta chains below was sequenced from the same sample in a study of shared clonotypes between healthy human individuals. Some clones are missing from TCRdb's copy, which holds only in-frame ones; the method was immunoSEQ multiplex PCR. Of approximately 530,000 clones in the sample, about 96% were seen once. The sample was naive CD4+ T cells sorted from blood. Sample subset: CD45RA+ positively selected. The receptors stem from a woman aged 25 to 39 in good health.

The chain employs TRBV18 and TRBJ1-5; no firm D call. Germline V gives CDR1 KGHSH, CDR2 LQKENI. This CDR3 contains 14 residues. The V end lost 2 bases, the J end lost 0 bases, and 5 bases lay between the germline ends. The CDR3 region has the DNA TGTGCCAGCTCACCAGGATCTAGCAATCAGCCCCAGCATTTT. Translating gives CASSPGSSNQPQHF.

This chain links TRBV2 with TRBJ1-3; D not resolved. The germline CDR1 and CDR2 sequences are SNHLY and FYNNEI. Trimming pared 8 bases from V and 0 bases from J, leaving 8 bases between. There are 13 residues in the CDR3. The CDR3 nucleotides are TGTGCCAGCGGGTGGAGCTCTGGAAACACCATATATTTT. Translating gives CASGWSSGNTIYF.

This chain uses TRBV6-4 with TRBJ2-1; D unresolved. The CDR3 is 17 residues long. In germline, CDR1 is MRHNA, CDR2 SNTAGT. Trimming pared 2 bases from V and 0 bases from J, leaving 14 bases between. CDR3 coding DNA: TGTGCCAGCAGTGACGGGTCCCCAGTGAGCTCCTACAATGAGCAGTTCTTC. This encodes CASSDGSPVSSYNEQFF.

The chain combines TRBV5-1 with TRBJ2-7; TRBD2 aligns across 11 bases. CDR3 length equals 13 residues. V trimming: 5 bases; J trimming: 6 bases; junction bases outside the gene matches: 4. Germline V gene data show CDR1 as SGHRS and CDR2 as YFSETQ. CDR3 region: CASSLGTSGEQYF. In DNA, the CDR3 is TGCGCCAGCAGTCTCGGGACTAGCGGCGAGCAGTACTTC. The complete variable domain, with remaining parts taken from reference TRBV5-1 and TRBJ2-7, reads KAGVTQTPRYLIKTRGQQVTLSCSPISGHRSVSWYQQTPGQGLQFLFEYFSETQRNKGNFPGRFSGRQFSNSRSEMNVSTLELGDSALYLCASSLGTSGEQYFGPGTRLTVT.

This chain uses TRBV19 with TRBJ1-3, with D possibly matching TRBD1 (5 bases). Germline CDR1 LNHDA, CDR2 SQIVND (reference sequence). The V end was cut by 3 bases, the J end by 2 bases, with 8 bases between. The CDR3 consists of 14 residues. In nucleotides, the CDR3 is TGTGCCAGTAGTATCCAGGGAGCTGGAAACACCATATATTTT. Its translation is CASSIQGAGNTIYF.

The J gene is TRBJ2-3, the V gene TRBV7-3; tentatively, D is TRBD1 (6 bases). The germline V and J ends were trimmed by 5 bases and 5 bases, with 8 bases remaining between them. Germline lookup yields CDR1 SGHTA and CDR2 FQGTGA. This CDR3 contains 12 residues. CDR3 DNA sequence: TGTGCCAGCAGCGAACAGGGAGATACGCAGTATTTT. It encodes CASSEQGDTQYF.

The chain recombines TRBV5-6 with TRBJ2-7; 11 nucleotides line up with TRBD1. CDR3 size: 14 residues. Germline assignment: CDR1 SGHDT and CDR2 YYEEEE. After removal of 1 base from V and 7 bases from J, the junction contained 4 bases not matched to a gene. The CDR3 region has the DNA TGTGCCAGCAGCTTGCTGGACAGGGGGCATGAGCAGTACTTC. Its translation: CASSLLDRGHEQYF.

The CDR3 reads CASSQDQAATNEKLFF. The CDR3 region has the DNA TGCGCCAGCAGCCAAGACCAGGCTGCAACTAATGAAAAACTGTTTTTT. The gene calls are TRBV4-1 and TRBJ1-4, with D unclear. The V end lost 0 bases, the J end lost 0 bases, and 8 bases lay between the germline ends. The CDR3 length is 16 residues. Per the germline V gene, CDR1 is MGHRA and CDR2 is YSYEKL.

The chain is built from TRBV11-3 and TRBJ1-4; D is unresolved. The V gene's germline CDR1 is SGHNT and CDR2 YENEEA. The germline V and J ends were trimmed by 2 bases and 4 bases, with 8 bases remaining between them. The CDR3 is 14 residues long. CDR3 sequence (DNA): TGTGCCAGCAGCTTACGCACCGTTAATGAAAAACTGTTTTTT. It codes for CASSLRTVNEKLFF.

The chain combines TRBV18 with TRBJ1-1; D may be TRBD1 (5 bases). The germline V and J ends were trimmed by 8 bases and 0 bases, with 19 bases remaining between them. Germline values: CDR1 KGHSH, CDR2 LQKENI. This CDR3 has 16 amino acids. The CDR3 DNA follows: TGTGCCAGCCGACCCGGGACGGTACTCATGAACACTGAAGCTTTCTTT. Translation gives CASRPGTVLMNTEAFF.

The J gene is TRBJ1-4, the V gene TRBV11-1; 7 positions agree with TRBD1. Losses at the gene ends were 2 bases for V and 6 bases for J; bases not matched to a gene: 15. The germline V gene encodes CDR1 SGHAT and CDR2 FQDESV (reference sequence). The CDR3 runs to 18 residues. CDR3 coding DNA: TGTGCCAGCAGCTTAAGTTTTCGACAGGGACGGATGGATGAAAAACTGTTTTTT. Its translation: CASSLSFRQGRMDEKLFF. The full variable domain, its missing parts supplied by reference TRBV11-1 and TRBJ1-4, is EAEVAQSPRYKITEKSQAVAFWCDPISGHATLYWYRQILGQGPELLVQFQDESVVDDSQLPKDRFSAERLKGVDSTLKIQPAELGDSAMYLCASSLSFRQGRMDEKLFFGSGTQLSVL.

This clone was seen a single time. CDR3 region: CASSLYRQETQYF. The DNA of the CDR3 is TGTGCCAGCAGCTTATACAGACAAGAGACCCAGTACTTC. The chain is built from TRBV7-2 and TRBJ2-5; D gene uncertain. The CDR3 spans 13 residues. The V gene's germline CDR1 is SGHTA and CDR2 FQGNSA. V lost 2 bases to trimming and J lost 2 bases, with 6 bases between them.

This chain uses TRBV4-1 with TRBJ1-3; D gene uncertain. This CDR3 is 16 amino acids long. V was cut by 1 base and J by 0 bases, with 10 bases left in between. Germline CDR1 reads MGHRA; CDR2 reads YSYEKL. The CDR3 protein is CASSQGFGHSGNTIYF. CDR3 nucleotide sequence: TGCGCCAGCAGCCAAGGTTTTGGGCACTCTGGAAACACCATATATTTT.

The chain has TRBV28 and TRBJ2-1; TRBD2 matches 8 bases. With 1 base clipped from V and 6 bases from J, the junction kept 8 bases outside the gene matches. Germline CDR1 is MDHEN and CDR2 is SYDVKM. The CDR3 runs to 16 residues. The DNA for the CDR3 is TGTGCCAGCAGTTTATTTTTTACGGGAGGGTTCAATGAGCAGTTCTTC. This codes for CASSLFFTGGFNEQFF.

This sequence joins TRBV7-3 and TRBJ2-7; D perhaps matches TRBD2 (6 bases). Germline V gene sequence: CDR1 SGHTA, CDR2 FQGTGA. The ends were cut back, 4 bases at V and 3 bases at J, with 13 bases in the middle. This CDR3 has 14 residues. In DNA, the CDR3 is TGTGCCAGCAGCTCGAGCGGGTATGGCTACGAGCAGTACTTC. Protein: CASSSSGYGYEQYF.

This chain connects TRBV6-6 to TRBJ2-1, with unresolved D. The CDR3 has 15 amino acids. Germline V gene data show CDR1 as MNHNY and CDR2 as SVGAGI (reference sequence). Trimming took off 1 base at V and 0 bases at J, with 7 bases between the two ends. In nucleotides, the CDR3 is TGTGCCAGCAGTTACTACCTCCCCTCCTACAATGAGCAGTTCTTC. Its translation: CASSYYLPSYNEQFF.

This clone was found once. V and J are TRBV9 and TRBJ1-4; a possible D gene is TRBD1 (6 bases). Germline loops: CDR1 SGDLS, CDR2 YYNGEE. CDR3 size: 14 residues. V was cut by 4 bases and J by 8 bases, with 15 bases left in between. The CDR3 spells CASSSSGGGEKLFF. DNA for the CDR3: TGTGCCAGCAGCTCGTCCGGGGGCGGGGAAAAACTGTTTTTT.

This clone appeared once. Other DNA sequences from this sample encode an identical CDR3 as well. This chain uses TRBV5-4 with TRBJ2-5; possible D gene TRBD1, 5 bases. Germline CDR1 SGHNT, CDR2 YYREEE (reference sequence). Between the trimmed V and J ends, which lost 2 bases and 2 bases, there was a span of 7 bases. The CDR3 consists of 13 residues. CDR3 DNA sequence: TGTGCCAGCAGCTTAGGGGTACAAGAGACCCAGTACTTC. It is translated as CASSLGVQETQYF.

J is TRBJ2-7 and V is TRBV7-2; D may be TRBD2 (6 bases). The CDR3 is made up of 14 amino acids. The germline V gene encodes CDR1 SGHTA and CDR2 FQGNSA. Trimming cost V 8 bases and J 4 bases, with 18 bases left between them. CDR3 residues: CASASHGGVYEQYF. For the CDR3, the DNA is TGTGCCAGCGCGTCTCACGGCGGGGTTTACGAGCAGTACTTC.

The chain uses TRBV4-1 and TRBJ2-7; 8 nucleotides align to TRBD1. Germline-derived CDR1 and CDR2 are MGHRA and YSYEKL. The CDR3 is made up of 14 amino acids. Trimming removed 2 bases from V and 5 bases from J; junction bases left unmatched: 5. The CDR3 DNA is TGCGCCAGCAGCCAACCTGGGACAGGCAACGAGCAGTACTTC. It yields the protein CASSQPGTGNEQYF.

This rearrangement joins TRBV6-5 to TRBJ1-5; D perhaps matches TRBD1 (5 bases). The CDR3 loop spans 13 amino acids. V was pared by 5 bases and J by 5 bases, with 10 bases between. Per the germline V gene, CDR1 is MNHEY and CDR2 is SVGAGI. Here the CDR3 DNA reads TGTGCCAGCAGTCTACAGGCCGATCAGCCCCAGCATTTT. Translated, it gives CASSLQADQPQHF.

This chain joins TRBV19 and TRBJ2-3; 12 bases line up with TRBD2. From germline, CDR1 is LNHDA and CDR2 SQIVND (reference sequence). V dropped 1 base and J dropped 2; count of bases not matched to a gene: 16. The CDR3 contains 21 residues. For the CDR3, the DNA is TGTGCCAGTAGTATAGGACTAGCGGGAGTCTGGTATTGGTTAAACACAGATACGCAGTATTTT. It specifies CASSIGLAGVWYWLNTDTQYF.

The rearrangement joins TRBV19 to TRBJ2-5; 14 bases agree with TRBD2. This CDR3 comprises 18 residues. Per germline, CDR1 LNHDA and CDR2 SQIVND (reference sequence). The trim removed 10 bases at V and 2 bases at J, leaving 15 bases unmatched. CDR3 nucleotide sequence: TGTGCCACTGCTGATAGGGGGACTAGCGGGAGACTACAAGAGACCCAGTACTTC. Its protein is CATADRGTSGRLQETQYF.